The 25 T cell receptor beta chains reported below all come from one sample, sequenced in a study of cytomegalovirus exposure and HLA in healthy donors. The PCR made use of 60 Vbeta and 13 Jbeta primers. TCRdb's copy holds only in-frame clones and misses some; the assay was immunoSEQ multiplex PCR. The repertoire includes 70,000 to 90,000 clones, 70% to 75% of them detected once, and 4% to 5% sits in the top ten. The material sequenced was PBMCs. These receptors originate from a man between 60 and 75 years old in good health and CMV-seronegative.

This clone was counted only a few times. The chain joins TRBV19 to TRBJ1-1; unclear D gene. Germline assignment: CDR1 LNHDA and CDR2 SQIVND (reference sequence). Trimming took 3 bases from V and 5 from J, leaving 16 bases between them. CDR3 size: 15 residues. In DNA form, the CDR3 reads TGTGCCAGTAGTATTGCGAGCCTCGGAGGGACTGAAGCTTTCTTT. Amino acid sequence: CASSIASLGGTEAFF.

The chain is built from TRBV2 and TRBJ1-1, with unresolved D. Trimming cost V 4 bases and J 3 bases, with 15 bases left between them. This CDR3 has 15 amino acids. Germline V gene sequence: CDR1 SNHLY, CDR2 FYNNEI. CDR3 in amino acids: CASSGRQGRDTEAFF. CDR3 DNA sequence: TGTGCCAGCAGTGGACGACAAGGGCGGGACACTGAAGCTTTCTTT.

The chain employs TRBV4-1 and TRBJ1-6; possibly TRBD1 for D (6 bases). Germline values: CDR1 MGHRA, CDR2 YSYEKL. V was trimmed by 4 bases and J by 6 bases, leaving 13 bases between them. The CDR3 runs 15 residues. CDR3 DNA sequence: TGCGCCAGCAGCCCCATGCAGGGGACTAATTCACCCCTCCACTTT. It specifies CASSPMQGTNSPLHF.

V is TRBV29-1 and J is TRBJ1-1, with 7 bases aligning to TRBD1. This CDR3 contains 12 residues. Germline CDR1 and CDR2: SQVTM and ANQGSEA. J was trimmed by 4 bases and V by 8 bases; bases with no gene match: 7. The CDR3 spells CSSKTGSTEAFF. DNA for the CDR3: TGCAGCTCGAAGACAGGGTCCACTGAAGCTTTCTTT.

CDR3 DNA sequence: TGTGCCAGCAGGGATCGTCCGGGGGAGCAGTACTTC. Protein: CASRDRPGEQYF. V gene TRBV6-6 combines with J gene TRBJ2-7; the D gene is possibly TRBD2 (5 bases). The CDR3 runs to 12 residues. V was trimmed by 6 bases and J by 7 bases, leaving 13 bases between them. The germline V gene has CDR1 MNHNY and CDR2 SVGAGI (reference sequence).

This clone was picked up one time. The CDR3 DNA reads TGTGCCAGTAGTTGGGGCTTTAGAGCCGACGAGCAGTACTTC. Its protein product is CASSWGFRADEQYF. The chain is built from TRBV19 and TRBJ2-7; weak D call: TRBD1 (5 bases). Trimming took off 5 bases at V and 5 bases at J, with 16 bases between the two ends. The CDR3 spans 14 residues. CDR1 is LNHDA and CDR2 is SQIVND in the germline V gene (reference sequence). The complete variable domain, with remaining parts taken from reference TRBV19 and TRBJ2-7, reads DGGITQSPKYLFRKEGQNVTLSCEQNLNHDAMYWYRQDPGQGLRLIYYSQIVNDFQKGDIAEGYSVSREKKESFPLTVTSAQKNPTAFYLCASSWGFRADEQYFGPGTRLTVT.

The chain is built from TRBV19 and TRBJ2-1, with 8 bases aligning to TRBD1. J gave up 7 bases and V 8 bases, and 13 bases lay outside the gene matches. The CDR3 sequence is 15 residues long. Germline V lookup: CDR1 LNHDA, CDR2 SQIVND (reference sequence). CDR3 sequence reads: CASASPRTGKNEQFF. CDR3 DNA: TGTGCCAGTGCCTCCCCCCGGACAGGGAAGAATGAGCAGTTCTTC.

The CDR3, as DNA: TGTGCCAGCAGCTTCGGAGCGGGGGGTGAATACAATGAGCAGTTCTTC. This sequence encodes CASSFGAGGEYNEQFF. The chain joins TRBV11-2 to TRBJ2-1, with 9 bases aligning to TRBD2. V lost 3 bases to trimming and J lost 4 bases; unmatched junction nucleotides: 7. Per germline, CDR1 SGHAT and CDR2 FQNNGV. This CDR3 comprises 16 residues.

As DNA, the CDR3 is TGTGCCAGCAGCCCAGGACAGGGGGCCCTCTACAACACTGAAGCTTTCTTT. Translating gives CASSPGQGALYNTEAFF. V usage is TRBV7-9 and J usage is TRBJ1-1; 11 nucleotides align to TRBD1. Germline CDR1 and CDR2: SEHNR and FQNEAQ (reference sequence). The CDR3 runs to 17 residues. V was clipped by 5 bases and J by 2 bases; unmatched bases: 10.

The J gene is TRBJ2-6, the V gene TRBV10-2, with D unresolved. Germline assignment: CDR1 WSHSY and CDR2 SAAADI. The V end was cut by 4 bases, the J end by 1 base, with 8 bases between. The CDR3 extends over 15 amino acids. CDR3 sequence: CASSGAGSGANVLTF. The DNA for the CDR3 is TGCGCCAGCAGTGGGGCAGGTTCTGGGGCCAACGTCCTGACTTTC.

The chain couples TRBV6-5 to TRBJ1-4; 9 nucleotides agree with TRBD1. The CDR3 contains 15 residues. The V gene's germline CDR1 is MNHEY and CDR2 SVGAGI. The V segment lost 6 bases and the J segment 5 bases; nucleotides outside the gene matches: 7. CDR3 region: CASRRPGTGNEKLFF. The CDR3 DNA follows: TGTGCCAGCAGGCGTCCCGGGACAGGGAATGAAAAACTGTTTTTT.

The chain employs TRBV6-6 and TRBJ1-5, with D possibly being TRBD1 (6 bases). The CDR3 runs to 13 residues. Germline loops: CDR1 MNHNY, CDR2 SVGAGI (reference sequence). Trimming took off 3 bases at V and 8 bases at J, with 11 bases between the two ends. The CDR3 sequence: CASSYSRGEPQHF. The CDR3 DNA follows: TGTGCCAGCAGTTATTCCAGGGGCGAGCCCCAGCATTTT.

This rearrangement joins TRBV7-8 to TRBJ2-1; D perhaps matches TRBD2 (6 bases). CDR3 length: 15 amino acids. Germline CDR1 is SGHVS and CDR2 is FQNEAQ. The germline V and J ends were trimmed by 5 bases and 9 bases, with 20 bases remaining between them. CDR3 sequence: CASSDSGTVAGEQFF. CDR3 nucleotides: TGTGCCAGCAGCGATTCCGGGACTGTGGCCGGTGAGCAGTTCTTC.

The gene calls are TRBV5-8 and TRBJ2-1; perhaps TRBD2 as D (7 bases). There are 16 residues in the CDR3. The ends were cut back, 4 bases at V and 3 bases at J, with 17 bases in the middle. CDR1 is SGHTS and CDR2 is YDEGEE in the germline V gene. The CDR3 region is CASSPGGAPFYNEQFF. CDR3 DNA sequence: TGTGCCAGCAGCCCTGGGGGGGCCCCCTTCTACAATGAGCAGTTCTTC.

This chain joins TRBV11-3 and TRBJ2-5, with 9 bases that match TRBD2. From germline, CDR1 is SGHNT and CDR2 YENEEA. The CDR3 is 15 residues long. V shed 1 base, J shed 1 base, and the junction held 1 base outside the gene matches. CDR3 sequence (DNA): TGTGCCAGCAGCTTAGTAGCGGGGGCCCAAGAGACCCAGTACTTC. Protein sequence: CASSLVAGAQETQYF.

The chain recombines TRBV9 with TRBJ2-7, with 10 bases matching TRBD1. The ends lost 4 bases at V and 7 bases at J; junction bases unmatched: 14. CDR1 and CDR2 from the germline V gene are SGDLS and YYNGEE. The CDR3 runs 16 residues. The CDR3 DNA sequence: TGTGCCAGCAGCCCCGTGGGGACAGGGGTGCCTGGGGAGCAGTACTTC. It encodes CASSPVGTGVPGEQYF.

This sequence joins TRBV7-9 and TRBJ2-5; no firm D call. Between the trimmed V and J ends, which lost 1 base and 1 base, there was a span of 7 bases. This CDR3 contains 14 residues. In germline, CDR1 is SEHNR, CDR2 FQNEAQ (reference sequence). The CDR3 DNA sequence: TGTGCCAGCAGCTTAGTTGTCCGCCAAGAGACCCAGTACTTC. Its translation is CASSLVVRQETQYF.

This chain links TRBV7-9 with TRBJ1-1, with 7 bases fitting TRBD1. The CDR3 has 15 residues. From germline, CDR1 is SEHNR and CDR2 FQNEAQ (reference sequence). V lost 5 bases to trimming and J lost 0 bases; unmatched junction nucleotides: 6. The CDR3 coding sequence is TGTGCCAGCAGCCCGGCCGGGACAGTGAACACTGAAGCTTTCTTT. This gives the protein CASSPAGTVNTEAFF.

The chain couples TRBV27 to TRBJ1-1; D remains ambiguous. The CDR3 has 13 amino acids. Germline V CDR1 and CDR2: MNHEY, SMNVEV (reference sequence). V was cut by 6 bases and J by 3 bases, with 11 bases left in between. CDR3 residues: CASRATRDTEAFF. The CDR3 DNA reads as TGTGCCAGCAGAGCCACGAGGGACACTGAAGCTTTCTTT.

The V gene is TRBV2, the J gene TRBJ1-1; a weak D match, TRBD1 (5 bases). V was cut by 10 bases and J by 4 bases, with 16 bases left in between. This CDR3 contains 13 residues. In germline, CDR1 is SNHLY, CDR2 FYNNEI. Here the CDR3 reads CATQGAAFTEAFF. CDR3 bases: TGTGCCACCCAAGGGGCGGCGTTCACTGAAGCTTTCTTT.

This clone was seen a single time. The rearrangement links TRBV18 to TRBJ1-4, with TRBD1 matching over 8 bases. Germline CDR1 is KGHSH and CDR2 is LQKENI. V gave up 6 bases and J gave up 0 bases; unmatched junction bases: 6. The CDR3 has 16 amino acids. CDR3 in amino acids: CASSHDRGATNEKLFF. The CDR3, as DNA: TGTGCCAGCTCCCACGACAGGGGTGCAACTAATGAAAAACTGTTTTTT.

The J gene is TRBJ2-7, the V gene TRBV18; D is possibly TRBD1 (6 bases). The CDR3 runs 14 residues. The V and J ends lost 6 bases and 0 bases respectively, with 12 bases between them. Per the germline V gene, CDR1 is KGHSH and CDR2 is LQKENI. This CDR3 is CASSRDTPSYEQYF. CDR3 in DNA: TGTGCCAGCTCCAGGGACACCCCCTCCTACGAGCAGTACTTC.

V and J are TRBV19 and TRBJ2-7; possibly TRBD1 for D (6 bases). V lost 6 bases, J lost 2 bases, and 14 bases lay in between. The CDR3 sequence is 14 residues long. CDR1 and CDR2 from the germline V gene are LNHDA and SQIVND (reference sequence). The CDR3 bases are TGTGCCAGTAGCACTATAGGGGGACCCTACGAGCAGTACTTC. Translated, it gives CASSTIGGPYEQYF.

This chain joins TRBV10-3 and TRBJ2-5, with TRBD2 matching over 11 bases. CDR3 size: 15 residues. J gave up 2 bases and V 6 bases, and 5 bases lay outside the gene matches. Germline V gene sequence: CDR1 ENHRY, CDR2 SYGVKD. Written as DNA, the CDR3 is TGTGCCATCAGCCTTAGACTAGCGGGGCAAGAGACCCAGTACTTC. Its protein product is CAISLRLAGQETQYF.

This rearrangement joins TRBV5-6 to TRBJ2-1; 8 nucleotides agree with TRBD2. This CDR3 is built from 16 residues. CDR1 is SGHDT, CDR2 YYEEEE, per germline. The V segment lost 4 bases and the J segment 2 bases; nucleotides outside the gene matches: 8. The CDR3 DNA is TGTGCCAGCAGCCTGCGAGCGGGGGTGACCTACAATGAGCAGTTCTTC. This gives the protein CASSLRAGVTYNEQFF.